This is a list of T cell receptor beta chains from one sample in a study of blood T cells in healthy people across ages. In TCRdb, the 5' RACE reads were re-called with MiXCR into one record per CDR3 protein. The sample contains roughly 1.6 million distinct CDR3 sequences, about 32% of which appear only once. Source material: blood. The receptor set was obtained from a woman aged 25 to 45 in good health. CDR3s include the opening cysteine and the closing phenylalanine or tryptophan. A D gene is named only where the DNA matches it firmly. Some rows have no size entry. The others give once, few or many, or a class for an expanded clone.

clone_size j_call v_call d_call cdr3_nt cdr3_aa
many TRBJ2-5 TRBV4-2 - TGTGCCAGCAGCCAAGAGGCAGGGACGGTTGAGACCCAGTACTTC CASSQEAGTVETQYF
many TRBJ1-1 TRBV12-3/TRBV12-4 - TGTGCCAGCAGTTTAACCAGGCGGGCTTTCTTT CASSLTRRAFF
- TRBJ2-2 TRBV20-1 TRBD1 TGCAGTGCTCTATACAGGGGGCGGGGCGGGGGGCTGTTTTTT CSALYRGRGGGLFF
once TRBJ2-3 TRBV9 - TGTGCCAGCAGCGTAGCGACCCTGGAATCCACAGATACGCAGTATTTT CASSVATLESTDTQYF
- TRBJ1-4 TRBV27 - TGTGCCAGCAGTTTTTATGCTAATGAAAAACTGTTTTTT CASSFYANEKLFF
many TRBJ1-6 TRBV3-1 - TGTGCCAGCAGCCGAGGGACGGGAGGTTATAATTCACCCCTCCACTTT CASSRGTGGYNSPLHF
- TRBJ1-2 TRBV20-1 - TGCAGTGCTAGATCGACAGAGGGCTATGGCTACACCTTC CSARSTEGYGYTF
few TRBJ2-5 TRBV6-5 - TGTGCCAGCAGTTACTCTGGCTCACCGGGAGAGACCCAGTACTTC CASSYSGSPGETQYF
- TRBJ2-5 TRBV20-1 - TGCAGTGCTAGCACGGGGGGCGAAGAGACCCAGTACTTC CSASTGGEETQYF
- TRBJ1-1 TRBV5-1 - TGCGCCAGCAGCTTGGGCACAGGGAAGATGAACACTGAAGCTTTCTTT CASSLGTGKMNTEAFF
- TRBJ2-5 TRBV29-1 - TGCAGCGTTGTCATAGGGAGCGGTGAGCAGTACTTC CSVVIGSGEQYF
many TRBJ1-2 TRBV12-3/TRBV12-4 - TGTGCCAGCAGACAGGGTCAAGGCTACACCTTC CASRQGQGYTF
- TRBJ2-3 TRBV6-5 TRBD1 TGTGCCAGCCGGACAGGGAGGTTGGGAGATACGCAGTATTTT CASRTGRLGDTQYF
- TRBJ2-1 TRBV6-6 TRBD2 TGTGCCAGCAGCCCCCAGGCTAGCGGTTACAATGAGCAGTTCTTC CASSPQASGYNEQFF
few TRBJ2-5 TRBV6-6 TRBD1 TGTGCCAGCAGTTACTCACCCGGGACAGGGGTGGGAGAGACCCAGTACTTC CASSYSPGTGVGETQYF
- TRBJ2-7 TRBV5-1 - TGCGCCAGCAGAAGCCCGGCCTACGAGCAGTACTTC CASRSPAYEQYF
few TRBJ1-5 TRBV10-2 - TGCGCCAGCAGTGAGCGCGGGGGGGGCCGCGGGGTCGGGAATCAGCCCCAGCATTTT CASSERGGGRGVGNQPQHF
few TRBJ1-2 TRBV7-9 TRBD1 TGTGCCTCTGGACAGGGACTCGGCTATGGCTACACCTTC CASGQGLGYGYTF
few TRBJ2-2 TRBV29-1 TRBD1 TGCAGCGTCGGATCCTACAGGGGGAGTGCCGGGGAGCTGTTTTTT CSVGSYRGSAGELFF
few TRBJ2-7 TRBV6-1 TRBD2 TGTGCCAGCAGTCCTTCTCTAGCGGGGGGCTACGAGCAGTACTTC CASSPSLAGGYEQYF
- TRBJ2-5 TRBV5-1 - TGCGCCAGCAGCGGGGACCTCCAAGAGACCCAGTACTTC CASSGDLQETQYF
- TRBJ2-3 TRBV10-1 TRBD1 TGCGCCAGCAGCGATGGACAGGGTACGAACACAGATACGCAGTATTTT CASSDGQGTNTDTQYF
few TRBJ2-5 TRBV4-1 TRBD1 TGCGCCAGCACACACAAGGACAGGCGGCAGACCCAGTACTTC CASTHKDRRQTQYF
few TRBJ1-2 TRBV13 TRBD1 TGTGCCAGCAGCTTCCCCGGACAGGGGCGCAACTATGGCTACACCTTC CASSFPGQGRNYGYTF
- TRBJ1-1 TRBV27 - TGTGCCAGCAGTTTAGGACACAAAACTTTCTTT CASSLGHKTFF
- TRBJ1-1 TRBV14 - TGTGCCAGCAGCCTCTCAGGCGACCGACGTGAAGCTTTCTTT CASSLSGDRREAFF
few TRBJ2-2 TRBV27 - TGTGCCAGCAGTTTACTAGGGACCAAGGGCGGGGAGCTGTTTTTT CASSLLGTKGGELFF
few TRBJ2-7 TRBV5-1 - TGCGCCAGCAGCAGAGGGGGGGAGGACTACGAGCAGTACTTC CASSRGGEDYEQYF
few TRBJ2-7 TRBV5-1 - TGCGCCAGCAGCCCAGGGGGAGGGACCGAGCAGTACTTC CASSPGGGTEQYF
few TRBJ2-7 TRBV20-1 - TGCAGTGCTAGTCAACCCAGGGATCTCGGCTACGAGCAGTACTTC CSASQPRDLGYEQYF
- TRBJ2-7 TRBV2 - TGTGCCGGCAGTGTCTTCCGCTCATCAACCGGCTACGAGCAGTACTTC CAGSVFRSSTGYEQYF
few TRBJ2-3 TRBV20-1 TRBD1 TGCAGTGCTTTTACAGGGGCAGATACGCAGTATTTT CSAFTGADTQYF
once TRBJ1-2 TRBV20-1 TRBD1 TGCAGTGCTAGAGTGGGACAGGGTACTAACTATGGCTACACCTTC CSARVGQGTNYGYTF
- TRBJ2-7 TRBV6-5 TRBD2 TGTGCCAGCAGTTACTCGATCTCCGGGGGGGAGCAGTACTTC CASSYSISGGEQYF
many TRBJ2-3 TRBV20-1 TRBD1 TGCAGTGCTTGGGACAGGGCTATCACAGATACGCAGTATTTT CSAWDRAITDTQYF
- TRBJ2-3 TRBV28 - TGTGCCAGTCGGGTGGCCGGGACCACTTCTGACACAGATACGCAGTATTTT CASRVAGTTSDTDTQYF
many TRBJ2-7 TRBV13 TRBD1 TGTGCCAGCGGAAAGACAGGGCTCGTCGCCTCAAGCGAGCAGTACTTC CASGKTGLVASSEQYF
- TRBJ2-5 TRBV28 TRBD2 TGTGCCAGCAGTTTATATACTAGCGGGCCTTCTGAGCAGTACTTC CASSLYTSGPSEQYF
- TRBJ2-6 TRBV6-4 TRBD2 TGTGCCAGCAGTGACTCGACTAGCGGCTCTGGGGCCAACGTCCTGACTTTC CASSDSTSGSGANVLTF
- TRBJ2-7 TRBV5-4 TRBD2 TGTGCCAGCAGCTTGGTTGCTGGGAGGGTGAACTACGAGCAGTACTTC CASSLVAGRVNYEQYF
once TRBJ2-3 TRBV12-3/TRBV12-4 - TGTGCCAGCAGTTTACAGGAGATTAGCACAGATACGCAGTATTTT CASSLQEISTDTQYF
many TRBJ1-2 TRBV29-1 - TGCAGCGTGGGGGATTCCGAAAACTATGGCTACACCTTC CSVGDSENYGYTF
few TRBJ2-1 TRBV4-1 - TGCGCCAGCAGCGGTCGTTCCAGAACCGGCACGAATGAGCAGTTCTTC CASSGRSRTGTNEQFF
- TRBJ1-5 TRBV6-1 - TGTACCAGCAGTGAAATGAGGCAGGGCATTCAGCCCCAGCATTTT CTSSEMRQGIQPQHF
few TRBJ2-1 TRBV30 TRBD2 TGTGCCTGGAGTGTGGCTAGCGGGGGGAAGGTCAATGAGCAGTTCTTC CAWSVASGGKVNEQFF
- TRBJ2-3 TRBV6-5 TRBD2 TGTGCCAGCGGTCGGGGGGGTTCTAGCACAGATACGCAGTATTTT CASGRGGSSTDTQYF